This entry lists 18 T cell receptor beta chains sequenced from one sample in a study of T cell repertoires in cytomegalovirus infection. MiXCR, applied by TCRdb to the reads, yields one record per CDR3 protein. This repertoire shows some 800,000 distinct CDR3 sequences, roughly 33% found once; its top ten account for over 10%. What these receptors recognize is not known. Sequencing was performed on cultured CD8+ T cells from PBMCs, taken from culture after CMV antigen stimulation. The receptors here all came from a human donor in good health (CMV status not recorded). Some clones in this sample may be carry-over from other donors' samples.

The CDR3 spells CSARDWGADKRETQYF. The DNA for the CDR3 is TGCAGTGCTAGAGATTGGGGGGCGGATAAAAGAGAGACCCAGTACTTC. The rearrangement uses TRBV20-1 and TRBJ2-5; the D gene could be TRBD1 or TRBD2 (6 bases each). This CDR3 has 16 residues. V lost 0 bases to trimming and J lost 4 bases, with 18 bases between them. Germline CDR1 and CDR2: DFQATT and SNEGSKA (reference sequence).

This clonotype was seen only a few times. The chain is built from TRBV6-6 and TRBJ1-2; 8 bases align to TRBD1. This CDR3 is 16 amino acids long. Trimming removed 5 bases from V and 2 bases from J; junction bases left unmatched: 10. Germline assignment: CDR1 MNHNY and CDR2 SVGAGI (reference sequence). Here the CDR3 DNA reads TGTGCCAGCAGTACCCGGGACAGGCTACTAAACTATGGCTACACCTTC. Amino acids: CASSTRDRLLNYGYTF.

Worth noting for this clonotype: One junction end does not reproduce the germline sequence, and a read error may be involved. The chain joins TRBV7-3 to TRBJ2-1; 8 nucleotides agree with TRBD2. The CDR3 is 12 amino acids. The V gene's germline CDR1 is SGHTA and CDR2 FQGTGA. The CDR3 nucleotides are TGTGCCAGCAGCTTACCGGGACTAGAGCTGTTCTTC. It specifies CASSLPGLELFF.

About this clonotype: As the CDR3 is not closed by the conserved phenylalanine or tryptophan, this likely results from a read error. CDR3 sequence reads: CASRFSYNEQFS. CDR3 bases: TGTGCCAGCCGGTTCTCCTACAATGAGCAGTTCTCC. The genes are TRBV6-2 or TRBV6-3 and TRBJ2-1, with D uncertain. The V and J ends lost 8 bases and 0 bases respectively, with 5 bases between them. CDR3 length: 12 amino acids. Germline lookup yields CDR1 MNHEY and CDR2 SVGEGT.

This clonotype occurred many times. The CDR3 loop reads CASSWANRGRGTEAFF. CDR3 DNA: TGTGCCAGCAGCTGGGCCAACAGGGGAAGAGGAACTGAAGCTTTCTTT. The chain links TRBV7-2 to TRBJ1-1; 7 bases fit TRBD1. CDR1 SGHTA and CDR2 FQGNSA come from the germline V gene. The CDR3 is made up of 16 amino acids. V was pared by 4 bases and J by 5 bases, with 13 bases of the junction left unmatched.

The chain links TRBV9 to TRBJ2-1, with 12 bases matching TRBD2. Germline V lookup: CDR1 SGDLS, CDR2 YYNGEE. V shed 0 bases, J shed 7 bases, and the junction held 8 bases outside the gene matches. This CDR3 is built from 17 residues. The CDR3 DNA is TGTGCCAGCAGCGTAGCCAAACTAGCGGGGGGAATGAATGAGCAGTTCTTC. This codes for CASSVAKLAGGMNEQFF.

V is TRBV7-9 and J is TRBJ1-1; no reliable D call. The CDR3 loop spans 13 amino acids. The germline V gene has CDR1 SEHNR and CDR2 FQNEAQ (reference sequence). V was shortened by 3 bases and J by 4 bases, with 9 bases between the two germline ends. The CDR3 region has the DNA TGTGCCAGCAGCTTTGACCCTGCCACTGAAGCTTTCTTT. Amino acid sequence: CASSFDPATEAFF.

This chain joins TRBV27 and TRBJ1-6; D not resolved. CDR1 and CDR2 (germline): MNHEY, SMNVEV (reference sequence). The CDR3 spans 15 residues. Deletions cut 7 bases from V and 9 bases from J, with 19 bases between. DNA for the CDR3: TGTGCCAGCAAAGATACGGGTCTTGTAAGTTCACCCCTCCACTTT. The encoded protein is CASKDTGLVSSPLHF.

The V and J genes are TRBV20-1 and TRBJ2-7, with 7 positions matching TRBD1. With 0 bases clipped from V and 2 bases from J, the junction kept 7 bases outside the gene matches. The CDR3 consists of 15 residues. In germline, CDR1 is DFQATT, CDR2 SNEGSKA (reference sequence). CDR3 sequence (DNA): TGCAGTGCTAGAGATAAGCGGACAGGAGCCTACGAGCAGTACTTC. Amino acid sequence: CSARDKRTGAYEQYF.

The sample holds a few counts of this clonotype. One junction end does not reproduce the germline sequence, and a read error may be involved. The chain couples TRBV27 to TRBJ1-5; D not certain. CDR1 and CDR2 from the germline V gene are MNHEY and SMNVEV (reference sequence). The CDR3 sequence is 14 residues long. The CDR3 protein is CASSLYSSNQPQHF. As DNA, the CDR3 is TGTGCCAGCAGCTTATACTCTAGCAATCAGCCCCAGCATTTT.

The chain employs TRBV20-1 and TRBJ1-4; D perhaps matches TRBD1 (5 bases). This CDR3 is built from 14 residues. The V gene's germline CDR1 is DFQATT and CDR2 SNEGSKA (reference sequence). Trimming left V 3 bases short and J 4 bases short, with 12 bases between. The CDR3 is CSARAREINEKLFF. CDR3 coding DNA: TGCAGTGCTAGGGCCAGGGAAATTAATGAAAAACTGTTTTTT.

This clonotype has just a few counts. The rearrangement joins TRBV7-2 to TRBJ2-1, with D hard to call. The germline gives CDR1 SGHTA, CDR2 FQGNSA. This CDR3 is built from 14 residues. Trimming removed 11 bases at V and 2 bases at J, with 16 bases between. CDR3 nucleotides: TGTGCCGTCTCCTCTAGGACGGCCTACAATGAGCAGTTCTTC. Translating gives CAVSSRTAYNEQFF.

This clonotype was recorded a few times. The chain uses TRBV27 and TRBJ1-5; D is ambiguous. The CDR3 length is 13 residues. Looked up from germline, CDR1 is MNHEY and CDR2 is SMNVEV (reference sequence). With 5 bases removed from V and 4 bases from J, the gap between germline ends came to 9 bases. CDR3 protein: CASSTMGNQPQHF. DNA for the CDR3: TGTGCCAGCAGTACGATGGGGAATCAGCCCCAGCATTTT.

With respect to this clonotype: The germline gene is not matched at one end of the junction; a read error may be the cause. The chain combines TRBV7-6 with TRBJ1-1; unclear D gene. The CDR3 contains 12 residues. In germline, CDR1 is SGHVS, CDR2 FNYEAQ. CDR3 coding DNA: TGTGCCAACAGCTTTGGAGACACTGAAGCTTTCTTT. Its protein is CANSFGDTEAFF. The full variable domain, rest sourced from reference TRBV7-6 and TRBJ1-1, is GAGVSQSPRYKVTKRGQDVALRCDPISGHVSLYWYRQALGQGPEFLTYFNYEAQQDKSGLPNDRFSAERPEGSISTLTIQRTEQRDSAMYRCANSFGDTEAFFGQGTRLTVV.

V is TRBV6-1 and J is TRBJ2-7; 10 nucleotides agree with TRBD1. This CDR3 comprises 13 residues. Germline V gene data show CDR1 as MNHNS and CDR2 as SASEGT. V was clipped by 2 bases and J by 6 bases; unmatched bases: 1. The CDR3 DNA sequence: TGTGCCAGCAGTGAAAGGACAGGGGGCGAGCAGTACTTC. Its protein is CASSERTGGEQYF.

V and J are TRBV18 and TRBJ2-1; 7 bases fit TRBD1. CDR3 length: 16 residues. In germline, CDR1 is KGHSH, CDR2 LQKENI. V gave up 1 base and J gave up 1 base; unmatched junction bases: 4. CDR3 region: CASSPRQGQSYNEQFF. The CDR3, as DNA: TGTGCCAGCTCACCACGACAGGGTCAATCCTACAATGAGCAGTTCTTC.

This chain uses TRBV4-1 with TRBJ1-2; 8 bases line up with TRBD1. CDR1 and CDR2 from the germline V gene are MGHRA and YSYEKL. Trimming cost V 2 bases and J 4 bases; bases outside gene matches: 6. The CDR3 spans 15 residues. DNA of the CDR3: TGCGCCAGCAGCCAATCTGGACAGGGCGTCTATGGCTACACCTTC. As protein: CASSQSGQGVYGYTF.

The V gene is TRBV6-1, the J gene TRBJ2-1; D not certain. CDR3 length: 14 residues. Germline-derived CDR1 and CDR2 are MNHNS and SASEGT. The V and J ends lost 1 base and 10 bases respectively, with 14 bases between them. DNA of the CDR3: TGTGCCAGCAGTGAAGTCACTCCCAAGATAGAGCAGTTCTTC. Residues: CASSEVTPKIEQFF.